This T cell receptor beta chain was recorded in a study of post-analysis software for immune sequencing data. Background on the study: Secondary progressive, relapsing-remitting and progressive-relapsing multiple sclerosis were among the included disease courses. Whole-study findings and limits: In patients, TRBV5-6, TRBV5-1 and TRBV20-1 belonged to roughly 5 TRBV segments found more frequently than in controls. Batch-mates among the samples co-clustered strongly by F measure. Controls showed significantly higher normalized Chao1 diversity than did multiple sclerosis patients.

In the case of this clonotype: Its specificity is unknown.

Germline loops: CDR1 SGHVS, CDR2 FNYEAQ. The CDR3 sequence is 17 residues long. The germline V and J ends were trimmed by 0 bases and 6 bases, with 21 bases remaining between them. Unique molecular identifiers were present in the TCR beta cDNA libraries. The source material, roughly 0.85 to 10 million T cells, gave rise to 450,000 to 550,000 cDNA molecules. TCRdb called the PCR reads again in MiXCR, with one record for every CDR3 protein. Among roughly 730,000 distinct CDR3 sequences listed, roughly 27% were seen once. The chain recombines TRBV7-6 with TRBJ2-7; D may match TRBD1 or TRBD2 (5 bases each). Material for sequencing was blood. This TCR derives from a girl between 10 and 17 years old with multiple sclerosis. The CDR3 reads CASSLAGVQPPLAEQYF. Here the CDR3 DNA reads TGTGCCAGCAGCTTAGCGGGGGTGCAGCCGCCCCTGGCCGAGCAGTACTTC.